Listed below are T cell receptor beta chains from one sample, sequenced in a study of blood T cells in healthy people across ages. MiXCR was run by TCRdb on the 5' RACE reads, yielding one entry per CDR3 protein. The data contain about 810,000 distinct CDR3 sequences, around 36% of them singletons. Sequenced: blood. These receptors originate from a young man in good health. The CDR3 runs from the conserved cysteine through the conserved F or W. The D gene is left open where the match is weak. The size field is filled for only some rows; it gives once, few, many or a size class.

TRBJ2-7,-,-,TRBV6-2/TRBV6-3,TGTGCCAGCAGTTACTCTGGCTACAATGAGCAGTACTTC,CASSYSGYNEQYF
TRBJ1-1,-,-,TRBV29-1,TGCAGCGTTGAGCCAGGGAGGACTGAAGCTTTCTTT,CSVEPGRTEAFF
TRBJ1-4,few,-,TRBV5-1,TGCGCCAGCAGGCCAGACGCAACTAATGAAAAACTGTTTTTT,CASRPDATNEKLFF
TRBJ2-6,many,TRBD2,TRBV4-2,TGTGCCAGCAGCCCGTGGACTAGTGTTTATGGGGCCAACGTCCTGACTTTC,CASSPWTSVYGANVLTF
TRBJ1-6,-,-,TRBV10-3,TGTGCCATCAGTGTTGACAGGAGGCCCGATGGGGGGGCCCTCCACTTT,CAISVDRRPDGGALHF
TRBJ1-4,-,-,TRBV19,TGTGCCAGTAGTATAAATCAGCTTTCCGCGTTAAATGAAAAACTGTTTTTT,CASSINQLSALNEKLFF
TRBJ1-1,-,-,TRBV29-1,TGCAGCGTTCGACTTTTCGCGGGGACTGAAGCTTTCTTT,CSVRLFAGTEAFF
TRBJ2-7,-,-,TRBV20-1,TGCAGTGCTAGAGACCCAGGTGAGCAGTACTTC,CSARDPGEQYF
TRBJ2-7,-,-,TRBV2,TGTGCCAGCAACGGACGGGAACCTTACTACGAGCAGTACTTC,CASNGREPYYEQYF
TRBJ1-6,few,-,TRBV12-3/TRBV12-4,TGTGCCAGCAGTTTTGGGGTGAAGAATTCACCCCTCCACTTT,CASSFGVKNSPLHF
TRBJ2-1,-,TRBD1,TRBV6-1,TGTGCCAGCAGTGGGACAGGGAGTCTCAATGAGCAGTTCTTC,CASSGTGSLNEQFF
TRBJ2-1,many,TRBD2,TRBV20-1,TGCAGTGCTCGGCCCGGGGGGGGCCACTACAATGAGCAGTTCTTC,CSARPGGGHYNEQFF
TRBJ2-3,few,-,TRBV29-1,TGCAGCGTTGTAGGCCGGATCACAGATACGCAGTATTTT,CSVVGRITDTQYF
TRBJ2-7,-,-,TRBV6-2/TRBV6-3,TGTGCCAGTTCCCCCGGGAAATACTACGAGCAGTACTTC,CASSPGKYYEQYF
TRBJ1-5,few,-,TRBV12-3/TRBV12-4,TGTGCCAGCAGTTTTTCTAACCGGGGGGCTGACCAGCCCCAGCATTTT,CASSFSNRGADQPQHF
TRBJ2-3,-,-,TRBV9,TGTGCCAGCAGCGTTGAGGGGCAGGATACGCAGTATTTT,CASSVEGQDTQYF
TRBJ1-3,-,-,TRBV30,TGTGCCTGGAGTGTAGTCTCTGGAAACACCATATATTTT,CAWSVVSGNTIYF
TRBJ2-7,few,-,TRBV3-1,TGTGCCAGCAGCACAGCAAACTTGGCAGCCTACAATGAGCAGTACTTC,CASSTANLAAYNEQYF
TRBJ2-3,few,TRBD1,TRBV28,TGTGCCAGCAGTCTAACCACTTACTCGACAGGGGGCTATTCGACAGATACGCAGTATTTT,CASSLTTYSTGGYSTDTQYF
TRBJ1-4,-,TRBD1,TRBV4-2,TGTGCCAGCAGCCAAGACCATACCTACAGGGGTGGTAATGAAAAACTGTTTTTT,CASSQDHTYRGGNEKLFF
TRBJ2-1,-,TRBD2,TRBV20-1,TGCAGTGCTAGAGGCACGGGAACCGGGACTAGAAGCTCCTACAATGAGCAGTTCTTC,CSARGTGTGTRSSYNEQFF
TRBJ1-1,many,-,TRBV12-3/TRBV12-4,TGTGCCAGCAGTGTGGACAGAGAGAACACTGAAGCTTTCTTT,CASSVDRENTEAFF
TRBJ1-5,-,-,TRBV10-3,TGTGCCATCAGTGATCGGCTGGGGGATCAGCCCCAGCATTTT,CAISDRLGDQPQHF
TRBJ2-7,few,-,TRBV7-2,TGTGCCAGCAGCTCCCCGGGACACACCTACGAGCAGTACTTC,CASSSPGHTYEQYF
TRBJ2-3,-,-,TRBV28,TGTGCCAGCAGTTTTCCGAACGCAGATACGCAGTATTTT,CASSFPNADTQYF
TRBJ2-5,-,-,TRBV4-3,TGCGCCAGCAGCGAACAATGGAGGGGGGGGGAGACCCAGTACTTC,CASSEQWRGGETQYF
TRBJ1-6,once,-,TRBV15,TGTGCCACCGGGCAGACTAATTCACCCCCCCACTTT,CATGQTNSPPHF
TRBJ1-1,-,-,TRBV20-1,TGCAGTCCGGGGGTTCGGAGCACTGAAGCTTTCTTT,CSPGVRSTEAFF
TRBJ1-1,-,-,TRBV5-1,TGCGCCAGCTGCCCCAGACCGACGGTATCGAACACTGAAGCTTTCTTT,CASCPRPTVSNTEAFF
TRBJ2-7,few,-,TRBV4-3,TGCGCCAGCAGCCCACACGATTATAGTGGGCAGTACTTC,CASSPHDYSGQYF
TRBJ1-2,many,TRBD1,TRBV20-1,TGCAGTGCTAACCACGACAGGGTCTATGGCTACACCTTC,CSANHDRVYGYTF
TRBJ2-5,many,TRBD2,TRBV11-2,TGTGCCAGCAGCTTCGCGGGGGGTATAATCCAAGAGACCCAGTACTTC,CASSFAGGIIQETQYF